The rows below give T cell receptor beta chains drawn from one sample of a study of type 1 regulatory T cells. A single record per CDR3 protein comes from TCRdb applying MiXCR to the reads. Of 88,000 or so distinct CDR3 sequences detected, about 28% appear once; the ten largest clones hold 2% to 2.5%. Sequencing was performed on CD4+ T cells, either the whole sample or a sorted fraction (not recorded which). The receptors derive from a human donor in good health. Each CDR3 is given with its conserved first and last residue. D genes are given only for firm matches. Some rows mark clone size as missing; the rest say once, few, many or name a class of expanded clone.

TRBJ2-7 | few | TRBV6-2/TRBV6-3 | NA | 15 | TGTGCCAGCGTCCACGGCGGAGGGGGTGGTTACGAGCAGTACTTC | CASVHGGGGGYEQYF
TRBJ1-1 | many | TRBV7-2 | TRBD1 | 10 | TGTGCCAGCGGCGACAGGGTAGCTTTCTTT | CASGDRVAFF
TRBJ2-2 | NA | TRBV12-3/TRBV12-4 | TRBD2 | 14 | TGTGCCAGCACCATAGCGGGACCCACCGGGGAGCTGTTTTTT | CASTIAGPTGELFF
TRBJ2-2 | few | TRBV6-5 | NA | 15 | TGTGCCAGCAGCGAACAGGGAAGGGCATACGGGGAGCTGTTTTTT | CASSEQGRAYGELFF
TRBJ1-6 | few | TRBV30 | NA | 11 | TGTGCCTGGAGTGCACAGGACGCCCTCCACTTT | CAWSAQDALHF
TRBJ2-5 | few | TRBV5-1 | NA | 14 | TGCGCCAGCAGCTTGTCATGGGGAACAGAGACCCAGTACTTC | CASSLSWGTETQYF
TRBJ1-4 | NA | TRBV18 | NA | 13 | TGTGCCAGCTCACCCGACAGGAATGAAAAACTGTTTTTT | CASSPDRNEKLFF
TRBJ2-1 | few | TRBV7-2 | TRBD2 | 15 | TGTGCCAGCAGCTTAGGAAGCGGGGGTTTCAATGAGCAGTTCTTC | CASSLGSGGFNEQFF
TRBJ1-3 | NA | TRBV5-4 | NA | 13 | TGTGCCAGCAGCTTGGCCGGGGGTCACACCATATATTTT | CASSLAGGHTIYF
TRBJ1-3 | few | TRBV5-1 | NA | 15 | TGCGCCAGCAGCCAGCTCGGGTCGTCTGGAAACACCATATATTTT | CASSQLGSSGNTIYF
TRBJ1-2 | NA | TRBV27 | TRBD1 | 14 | TGTGCCAGTAGTTTAGCGGGACAGGGTTTTGGCTACACCTTC | CASSLAGQGFGYTF
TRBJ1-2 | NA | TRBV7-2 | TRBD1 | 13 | TGTGCCAGCTCCCGGACAGGGCCCTATGGCTACACCTTC | CASSRTGPYGYTF
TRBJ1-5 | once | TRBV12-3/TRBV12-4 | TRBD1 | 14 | TGTGCCAGCAGTAGACAGGGAGGCAATCAGTCCCAGCATTTT | CASSRQGGNQSQHF
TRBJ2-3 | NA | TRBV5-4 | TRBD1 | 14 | TGTGCCAGCACAAGACAGGGTTTGGCAGATACGCAGTATTTT | CASTRQGLADTQYF
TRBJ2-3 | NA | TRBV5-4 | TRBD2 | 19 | TGTGCCAGCAGCTTCCCCGGACTAGCCCGAGAGGGGGATAGAGATACGCAGTATTTT | CASSFPGLAREGDRDTQYF
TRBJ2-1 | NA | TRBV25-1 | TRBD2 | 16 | TGTGCCAGCAGTGAAGCGGAGACTAGCGTGCGCAATGAGCAGTTCTTC | CASSEAETSVRNEQFF
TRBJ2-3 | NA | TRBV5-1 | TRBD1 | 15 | TGCGCCGGCAGCATAGGACAGGGTAGCACAGATACGCAGTATTTT | CAGSIGQGSTDTQYF
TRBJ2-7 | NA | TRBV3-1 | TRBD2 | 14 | TGTGCCAGCAGCCCGCGGGACTATGACTACGAGCAGTACTTC | CASSPRDYDYEQYF
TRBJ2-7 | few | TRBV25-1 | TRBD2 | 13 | TGTACCCGGGGAGGGACTATGTTGTACGAGCAGTACTTC | CTRGGTMLYEQYF
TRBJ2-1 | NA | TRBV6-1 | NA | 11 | TGTGTCAGCACGGGGGTGAATGAGCAGTTCTTC | CVSTGVNEQFF
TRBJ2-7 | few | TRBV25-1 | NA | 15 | TGTGCCAGCAGGTCCCCAGGAGGAACCTCCTACGAGCAGTACTTC | CASRSPGGTSYEQYF
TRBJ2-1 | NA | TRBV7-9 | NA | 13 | TGTGCCGGGTCAGACTGGGTATACAATGAGCAGTTCTTC | CAGSDWVYNEQFF
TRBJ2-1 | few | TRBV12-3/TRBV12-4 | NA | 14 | TGTGCCAGCAGTATTCAGGGGTACGGGAATGAGCAGTTCTTC | CASSIQGYGNEQFF
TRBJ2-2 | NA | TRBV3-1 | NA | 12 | TGTGCCAGCAGCCAAGGGGTCGGGGAGCTGTTTTTT | CASSQGVGELFF
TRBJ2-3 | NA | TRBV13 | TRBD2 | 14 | TGTGCCAGCAGCTTAGTGGGAGCGGGAGGGCCGCAGTATTTT | CASSLVGAGGPQYF
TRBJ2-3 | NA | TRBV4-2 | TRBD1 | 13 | TGTGCCAGCACCCAGACAGGGGAAGATACGCAGTATTTT | CASTQTGEDTQYF
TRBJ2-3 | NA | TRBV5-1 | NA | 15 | TGCGCCAGCAGCTTGCGGGACCCTCGTATCGATACGCAGTATTTT | CASSLRDPRIDTQYF
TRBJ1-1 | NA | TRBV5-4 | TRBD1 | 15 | TGTGCCAGCAGCTTTGGGACAGCCGACAACACTGAAGCTTTCTTT | CASSFGTADNTEAFF
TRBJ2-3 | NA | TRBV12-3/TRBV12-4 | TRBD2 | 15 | TGTGCCAGCAGAACTAGCGGGCCAAGCACAGATACGCAGTATTTT | CASRTSGPSTDTQYF
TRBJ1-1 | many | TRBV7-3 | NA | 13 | TGTGCCAGCAGCTTAACCCTGGACACTGAAGCTTTCTTT | CASSLTLDTEAFF
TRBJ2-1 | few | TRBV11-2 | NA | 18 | TGTGCCAGCAGCTATCTCCGGGCCACAATAAGCTCCTACAATGAGCAGTTCTTC | CASSYLRATISSYNEQFF
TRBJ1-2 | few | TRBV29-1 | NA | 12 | TGCAGCGCCGTACAGGGCAGCTATGGCTACACCTTC | CSAVQGSYGYTF
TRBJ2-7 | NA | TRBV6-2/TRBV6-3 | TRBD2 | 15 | TGTGCCAGCAGTACGACTAGCGGGAGGGGATACGAGCAGTACTTC | CASSTTSGRGYEQYF
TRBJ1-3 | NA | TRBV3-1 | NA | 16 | TGTGCCAGCAGCCAAGGCCGGACAGTCACTGGAAACACCATATATTTT | CASSQGRTVTGNTIYF
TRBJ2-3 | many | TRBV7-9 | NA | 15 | TGTGCCAGCAGCTTATATGGGGGGCAATCAGATACGCAGTATTTT | CASSLYGGQSDTQYF
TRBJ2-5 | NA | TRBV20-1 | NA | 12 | TGCAGTGCTGGAGCAGCGCAAGAGACCCAGTACTTC | CSAGAAQETQYF
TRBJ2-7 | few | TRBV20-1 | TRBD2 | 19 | TGCAGTGCCATTTCGTTCGGACTAGCGGGCTCCCGGGGTGCCTACGAGCAGTACTTC | CSAISFGLAGSRGAYEQYF
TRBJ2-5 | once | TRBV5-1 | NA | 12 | TGCGCCAGCAACAGGGTAGGAGAGACCCAGTACTTC | CASNRVGETQYF
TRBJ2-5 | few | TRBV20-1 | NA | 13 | TGCAGTGCTGGCCACACCCACCAAGAGACCCAGTACTTC | CSAGHTHQETQYF
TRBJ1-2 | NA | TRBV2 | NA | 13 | TGTGCCAGCAGTGAAGCCGGGACGGCCGGCTACACCTTC | CASSEAGTAGYTF
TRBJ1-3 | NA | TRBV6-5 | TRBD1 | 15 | TGTGCCAGCAGTTCCTCTTGGACAGGGGGGAACACCATATATTTT | CASSSSWTGGNTIYF
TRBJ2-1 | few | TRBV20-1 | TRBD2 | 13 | TGCAGTGCTAGAGGCCCGGGAGGGAGTGAGCAGTTCTTC | CSARGPGGSEQFF
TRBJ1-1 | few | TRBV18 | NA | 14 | TGTGCCAGCTCACCTTTCAGGGCGAACACTGAAGCTTTCTTT | CASSPFRANTEAFF
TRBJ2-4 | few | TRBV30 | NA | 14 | TGTGCCTGGAGTGTGTCAGGGGCCCAAAACATTCAGTACTTC | CAWSVSGAQNIQYF
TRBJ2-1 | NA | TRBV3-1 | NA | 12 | TGTGCCAGCAGCCAAGTTTTAAATGAGCAGTTCTTC | CASSQVLNEQFF
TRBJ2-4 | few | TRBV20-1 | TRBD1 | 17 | TGCAGTGCTCCCCGAGGACAGGGCCAAAAGGGGCCAAACATTCAGTACTTC | CSAPRGQGQKGPNIQYF
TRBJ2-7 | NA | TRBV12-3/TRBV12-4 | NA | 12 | TGTGCCAGCAGTTTCGGTCTTCACGAGCAGTACTTC | CASSFGLHEQYF
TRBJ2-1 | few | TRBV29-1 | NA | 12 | TGCAGCGTTGTTGGAGTTGACGGTGAGCAGTTCTTC | CSVVGVDGEQFF
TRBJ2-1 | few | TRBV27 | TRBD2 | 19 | TGTGCCAGCAGTCCCCGACAGGGAAGGGGGACTAGCGGGGGCTGGGAGCAGTTCTTC | CASSPRQGRGTSGGWEQFF
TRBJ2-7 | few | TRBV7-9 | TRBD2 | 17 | TGTGCCAGCAGACCCGGACTAGCGGGAACAGCGGCATACGAGCAGTACTTC | CASRPGLAGTAAYEQYF
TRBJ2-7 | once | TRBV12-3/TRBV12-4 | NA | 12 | TGTGCCTGCAGTGCAACAGGGTTTGATCAGTACTTC | CACSATGFDQYF
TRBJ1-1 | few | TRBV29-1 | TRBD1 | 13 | TGCAGCGGGATTGGACAGGGTAGGACTGAAGCTTTCTTT | CSGIGQGRTEAFF
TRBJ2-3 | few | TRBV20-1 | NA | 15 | TGCAGTGCTAGGTCCTGGGACTTTAGCACAGATACGCAGTATTTT | CSARSWDFSTDTQYF
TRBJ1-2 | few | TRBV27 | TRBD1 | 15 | TGTGCCAGCAGTTTATCTGGACAGGACGTCTATGGCTACACCTTC | CASSLSGQDVYGYTF
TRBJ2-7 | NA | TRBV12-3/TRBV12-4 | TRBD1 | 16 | TGTGCCAGCAGTTTAGCTGCGGGACAGGGGACTTACGAGCAGTACTTC | CASSLAAGQGTYEQYF
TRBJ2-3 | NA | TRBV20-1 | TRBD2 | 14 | TGCAGTCCCCTTGTAGCGGGAGGGCCAGATACGCAGTATTTT | CSPLVAGGPDTQYF
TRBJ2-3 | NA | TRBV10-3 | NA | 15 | TGTGCCATCAGCACCGGGACGGACTCCACAGATACGCAGTATTTT | CAISTGTDSTDTQYF
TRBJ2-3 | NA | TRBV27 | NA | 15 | TGTGCCAGCACTCAACGCGACAGTAACACAGATACGCAGTATTTT | CASTQRDSNTDTQYF
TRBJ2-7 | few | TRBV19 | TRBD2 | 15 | TGTGCCAGTAGTACTCTAGCGGGAGAAGTCGACGAGCAGTACTTC | CASSTLAGEVDEQYF
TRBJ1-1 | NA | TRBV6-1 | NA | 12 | TGTGCCAGCAGTGAATGGGTCACTGAAGCTTTCTTT | CASSEWVTEAFF